Shown below are 20 T cell receptor beta chains from a single sample sequenced in a study of shared clonotypes between healthy human individuals. Only CD45RO-negative cells positively selected for CCR7 counted as naive CD8 cells, so terminally differentiated effector memory CD45RA+ cells were excluded. Using immunoSEQ multiplex PCR, the repertoire was profiled, and TCRdb retains in-frame clones only, with some absent. The sample holds about 2.2 million clones, 93% seen once. Sequencing used naive CD8+ T cells from PBMCs. These receptors were taken from a man younger than 35 in good health. Some clones in this sample may be carry-over from other donors' samples.

V and J are TRBV30 and TRBJ2-7; 9 bases agree with TRBD1. V shed 5 bases, J shed 1 base, and the junction held 6 bases outside the gene matches. Germline V CDR1 and CDR2: GTSNPN, SVGIG (reference sequence). The CDR3 length is 14 residues. CDR3 sequence (DNA): TGTGCCTGGGGGTGGACAGGGGAATCCTACGAGCAGTACTTC. This encodes CAWGWTGESYEQYF.

The chain carries TRBV4-3 and TRBJ1-1; D might be TRBD1 (5 bases). Between the trimmed V and J ends, which lost 1 base and 3 bases, there was a span of 24 bases. This CDR3 comprises 19 residues. Germline V gene data show CDR1 as LGHNA and CDR2 as YSLEER. This chain's CDR3 is CASSQVQSGPESRDTEAFF. CDR3 nucleotide sequence: TGCGCCAGCAGCCAAGTCCAGTCGGGGCCCGAATCGAGAGACACTGAAGCTTTCTTT.

As concerns this clone: Within the sample, other DNA sequences also encode this same CDR3. This rearrangement joins TRBV9 to TRBJ1-5, with no clear D. Deletions cut 0 bases from V and 2 bases from J, with 9 bases between. This CDR3 is built from 15 residues. The germline gives CDR1 SGDLS, CDR2 YYNGEE. The CDR3 bases are TGTGCCAGCAGCGTAGGAGGGTTAGGCAATCAGCCCCAGCATTTT. This sequence encodes CASSVGGLGNQPQHF.

The rearrangement joins TRBV4-1 to TRBJ2-3; D is ambiguous. Germline assignment: CDR1 MGHRA and CDR2 YSYEKL. The ends were cut back, 4 bases at V and 0 bases at J, with 17 bases in the middle. CDR3 length equals 17 residues. The DNA of the CDR3 is TGCGCCAGCAGCCTAATTCCCCGGAGTACTAGCACAGATACGCAGTATTTT. This sequence encodes CASSLIPRSTSTDTQYF.

The CDR3 reads CASSQLGGPQETQYF. The CDR3 coding sequence is TGCGCCAGCAGCCAATTGGGAGGTCCCCAAGAGACCCAGTACTTC. The chain has TRBV4-3 and TRBJ2-5; D possibly corresponds to TRBD2 (6 bases). Germline V CDR1 and CDR2: LGHNA, YSLEER. Trimming shortened V by 2 bases and J by 1 base, and 11 bases separated the two germline ends. The CDR3 is 15 residues long.

This chain uses TRBV14 with TRBJ2-7; TRBD2 might be the D (5 bases). Trimming removed 1 base at V and 3 bases at J, with 19 bases between. Germline CDR1 and CDR2: SGHDN and FVKESK. The length of the CDR3 is 17 residues. The DNA for the CDR3 is TGTGCCAGCAGCCAAGCTGAGGGTCCTAGTCTCCGCTACGAGCAGTACTTC. It yields the protein CASSQAEGPSLRYEQYF.

The chain links TRBV27 to TRBJ2-3; TRBD2 agrees at 10 bases. Germline assignment: CDR1 MNHEY and CDR2 SMNVEV (reference sequence). V was pared by 3 bases and J by 2 bases, with 5 bases of the junction left unmatched. The length of the CDR3 is 16 residues. The CDR3 nucleotides are TGTGCCAGCAGTTTTAATCTAGCGGGGGTCACAGATACGCAGTATTTT. Translation gives CASSFNLAGVTDTQYF.

This clone appeared once. The chain carries TRBV6-5 and TRBJ1-4; no firm D call. This CDR3 has 13 amino acids. From germline, CDR1 is MNHEY and CDR2 SVGAGI. The V and J ends lost 7 bases and 5 bases respectively, with 11 bases between them. The CDR3 coding sequence is TGTGCCAGCACCTCCTCCTGGAATGAAAAACTGTTTTTT. This sequence encodes CASTSSWNEKLFF.

The V and J genes are TRBV7-8 and TRBJ1-5; D perhaps matches TRBD1 (6 bases). The CDR3 is 14 amino acids. V was shortened by 5 bases and J by 6 bases, with 14 bases between the two germline ends. CDR1 and CDR2 from the germline V gene are SGHVS and FQNEAQ. The CDR3 sequence is CASSQRGGSQPQHF. The CDR3 region has the DNA TGTGCCAGCAGCCAACGAGGGGGTAGTCAGCCCCAGCATTTT.

V gene TRBV9 combines with J gene TRBJ2-7; 7 bases are a match to TRBD1. After removal of 5 bases from V and 1 base from J, the junction contained 9 bases not matched to a gene. The germline gives CDR1 SGDLS, CDR2 YYNGEE. The CDR3 extends over 15 amino acids. CDR3 nucleotide sequence: TGTGCCAGCAGGCCAGGGGACAGCGATTCCTACGAGCAGTACTTC. It encodes CASRPGDSDSYEQYF.

A word on this clone: Additional DNA sequences in this sample encode the identical CDR3. This rearrangement joins TRBV19 to TRBJ2-1; D could derive from TRBD1 or TRBD2 (5 bases each). Germline-derived CDR1 and CDR2 are LNHDA and SQIVND (reference sequence). This CDR3 region has 15 residues. V was shortened by 5 bases and J by 0 bases, with 11 bases between the two germline ends. This CDR3 reads CASSVAGSSYNEQFF. The CDR3 DNA reads TGTGCCAGTAGTGTAGCAGGGAGCTCCTACAATGAGCAGTTCTTC.

As concerns this clone: The same CDR3 can be traced to other DNA sequences in this sample. V is TRBV7-3 and J is TRBJ2-1; no reliable D call. CDR1 and CDR2 (germline): SGHTA, FQGTGA. The CDR3 extends over 13 amino acids. The V end lost 3 bases, the J end lost 4 bases, and 7 bases lay between the germline ends. CDR3 protein: CASSFGGYNEQFF. For the CDR3, the DNA is TGTGCCAGCAGCTTCGGCGGTTACAATGAGCAGTTCTTC. Drawing the rest from reference TRBV7-3 and TRBJ2-1, the complete variable domain is GAGVSQTPSNKVTEKGKYVELRCDPISGHTALYWYRQSLGQGPEFLIYFQGTGAADDSGLPNDRFFAVRPEGSVSTLKIQRTERGDSAVYLCASSFGGYNEQFFGPGTRLTVL.

The chain has TRBV4-3 and TRBJ1-1; weak D call: TRBD1 (5 bases). V dropped 4 bases and J dropped 2 bases, with 17 bases sitting between them. The length of the CDR3 is 16 residues. Germline V gene sequence: CDR1 LGHNA, CDR2 YSLEER. CDR3 residues: CASSPLMVGRNTEAFF. CDR3 coding DNA: TGCGCCAGCAGCCCGTTAATGGTGGGGCGAAACACTGAAGCTTTCTTT.

The chain links TRBV27 to TRBJ2-5; no reliable D call. The CDR3 runs to 14 residues. Trimming stripped 5 bases from V and 4 bases from J, with 14 bases between. Germline V gene sequence: CDR1 MNHEY, CDR2 SMNVEV (reference sequence). CDR3 sequence (DNA): TGTGCCAGCAGTCCCAGAGTTTCAGGAGAGACCCAGTACTTC. Translating gives CASSPRVSGETQYF.

The rearrangement links TRBV15 to TRBJ2-7, with TRBD1 matching over 7 bases. CDR1 and CDR2 from the germline V gene are LNHNV and YYDKDF (reference sequence). The CDR3 is 15 residues long. The junction had 4 bases not matched to a gene; V was cut back by 2 bases and J by 0 bases. CDR3 sequence reads: CATSRSGTASYEQYF. In DNA, the CDR3 is TGTGCCACCAGCAGATCCGGGACAGCCTCCTACGAGCAGTACTTC.

This chain links TRBV6-1 with TRBJ2-7; TRBD2 aligns across 7 bases. Germline V gives CDR1 MNHNS, CDR2 SASEGT. The CDR3 sequence is 15 residues long. The V gene end was trimmed by 7 bases and the J gene end by 2 bases; junction bases not matched to a gene: 11. The CDR3 DNA is TGTGCCAGCAACCAGATTCCTAGCGGTACCTACGAGCAGTACTTC. As protein: CASNQIPSGTYEQYF.

In the case of this clone: Other DNA sequences in the same sample also yield this CDR3. J is TRBJ2-7 and V is TRBV9; D uncertain. From germline, CDR1 is SGDLS and CDR2 YYNGEE. Trimming removed 0 bases at V and 2 bases at J, with 9 bases between. The CDR3 length is 14 residues. The CDR3 spells CASSVGAEAYEQYF. CDR3 DNA: TGTGCCAGCAGCGTAGGGGCCGAAGCCTACGAGCAGTACTTC.

This sequence joins TRBV27 and TRBJ1-2; 8 nucleotides align to TRBD1. Germline V gives CDR1 MNHEY, CDR2 SMNVEV (reference sequence). CDR3 length: 16 residues. Trimming cost V 6 bases and J 4 bases; bases outside gene matches: 13. CDR3 DNA: TGTGCCAGCAGCCCTTCGACAGGGGAAGTTACCTATGGCTACACCTTC. This encodes CASSPSTGEVTYGYTF.

With respect to this clone: This sample also contains other DNA sequences that code for the same CDR3. J is TRBJ2-7 and V is TRBV27; possible D gene TRBD2, 5 bases. The CDR3 spans 12 residues. The germline V gene has CDR1 MNHEY and CDR2 SMNVEV (reference sequence). The V gene lost 3 bases and the J gene lost 5 bases, with 8 bases spanning the gap. The CDR3 region is CASSFIGNEQYF. The CDR3, as DNA: TGTGCCAGCAGTTTCATCGGGAACGAGCAGTACTTC.

The chain employs TRBV7-6 and TRBJ2-7; 10 bases match TRBD2. The J segment lost 2 bases and the V segment lost 4 bases, leaving 5 bases of the junction unmatched. In germline, CDR1 is SGHVS, CDR2 FNYEAQ. The CDR3 is 15 residues long. CDR3 sequence (DNA): TGTGCCAGCAGCTATCTAGCGGGAGCAGCCTACGAGCAGTACTTC. Translation: CASSYLAGAAYEQYF.